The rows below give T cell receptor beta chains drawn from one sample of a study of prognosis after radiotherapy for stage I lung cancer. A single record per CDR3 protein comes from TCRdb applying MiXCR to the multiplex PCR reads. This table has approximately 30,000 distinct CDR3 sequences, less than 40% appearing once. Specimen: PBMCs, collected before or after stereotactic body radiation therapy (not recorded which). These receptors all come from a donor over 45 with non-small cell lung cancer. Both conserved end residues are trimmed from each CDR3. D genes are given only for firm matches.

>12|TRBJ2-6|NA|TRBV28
ASRRDPSLFVLT
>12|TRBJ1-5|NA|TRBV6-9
ASSYRQGYQPQH
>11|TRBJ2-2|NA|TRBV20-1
SANEGGTGELF
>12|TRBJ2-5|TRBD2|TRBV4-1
ASSQDPGGETQY
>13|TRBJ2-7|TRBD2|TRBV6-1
ASSEGLAGFYEQY
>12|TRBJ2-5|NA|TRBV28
ASSPPPIGETQY
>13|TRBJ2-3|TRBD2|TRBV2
ASRDPGLESDTQY
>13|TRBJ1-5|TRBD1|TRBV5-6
ASSTGQGWNQPQH
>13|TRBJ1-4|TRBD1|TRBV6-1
ASSTRTGYREKLF
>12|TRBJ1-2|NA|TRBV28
ARSPGTPEYGYN
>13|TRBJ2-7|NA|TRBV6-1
ASRTLSGGGYEQY
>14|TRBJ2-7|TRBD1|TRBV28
ASSPETGERLYEQY
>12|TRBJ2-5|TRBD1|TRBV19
ASSSRQGEQTQY
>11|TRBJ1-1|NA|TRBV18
ASSLRQNTEAF
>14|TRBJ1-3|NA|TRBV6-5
ASSYSGVGSGNTIY
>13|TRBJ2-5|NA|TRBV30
ACETARGIHGTQY
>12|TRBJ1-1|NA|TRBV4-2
ASSHPREGGNAF
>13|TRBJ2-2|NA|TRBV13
ASSIYQGSTGELF
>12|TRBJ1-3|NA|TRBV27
ASSPGLSGNTIY
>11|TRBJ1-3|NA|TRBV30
AWNPGSVNTIY
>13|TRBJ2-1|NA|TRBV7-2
ASSFGTGSYNEQF
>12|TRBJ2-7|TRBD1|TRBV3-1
ASSQGTGSYEQY
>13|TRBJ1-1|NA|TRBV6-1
ASNRDTGVVTEAF
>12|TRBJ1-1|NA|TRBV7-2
TSSLEATGLEAF
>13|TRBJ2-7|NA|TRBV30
AWSVGGVSSYEQY